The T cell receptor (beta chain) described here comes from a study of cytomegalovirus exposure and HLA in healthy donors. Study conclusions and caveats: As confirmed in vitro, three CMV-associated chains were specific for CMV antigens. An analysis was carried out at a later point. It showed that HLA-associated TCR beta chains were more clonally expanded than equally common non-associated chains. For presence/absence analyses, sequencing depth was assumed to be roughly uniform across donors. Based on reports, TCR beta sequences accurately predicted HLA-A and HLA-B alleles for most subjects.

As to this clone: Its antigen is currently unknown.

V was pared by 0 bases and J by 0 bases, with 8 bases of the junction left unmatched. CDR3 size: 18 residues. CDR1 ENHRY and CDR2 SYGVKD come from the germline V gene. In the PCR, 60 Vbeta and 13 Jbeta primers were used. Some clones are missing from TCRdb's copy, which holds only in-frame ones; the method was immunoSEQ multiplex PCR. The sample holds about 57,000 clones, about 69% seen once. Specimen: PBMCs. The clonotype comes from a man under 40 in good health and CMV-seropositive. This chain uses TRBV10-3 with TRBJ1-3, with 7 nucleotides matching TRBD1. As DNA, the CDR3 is TGTGCCATCAGTGAGTCGGGGACAGTACTCTACTCTGGAAACACCATATATTTT. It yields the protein CAISESGTVLYSGNTIYF.